These 18 T cell receptor beta chains share one sample of origin, sequenced in a study of shared clonotypes between healthy human individuals. Naive CD8 cells lacked CD45RO and underwent positive selection for CCR7, leaving out terminally differentiated effector memory CD45RA+ cells. Profiled with immunoSEQ multiplex PCR; TCRdb holds only in-frame clones, not every one. The sample carries around 2,000,000 clones, 85% to 95% recorded once. Sequenced input: naive CD8+ T cells sorted from blood. The origin of the receptors is a man aged 18 to 30 in good health.

V usage is TRBV9 and J usage is TRBJ1-1; TRBD1 might be the D (5 bases). CDR1 is SGDLS, CDR2 YYNGEE, per germline. CDR3 size: 14 residues. The V end lost 3 bases, the J end lost 5 bases, and 14 bases lay between the germline ends. The CDR3 loop is CASSARGGGTEAFF. CDR3 sequence (DNA): TGTGCCAGCAGCGCTAGAGGCGGGGGAACTGAAGCTTTCTTT.

The chain uses TRBV6-5 and TRBJ2-7; 7 bases agree with TRBD1. In germline, CDR1 is MNHEY, CDR2 SVGAGI. V trimming: 6 bases; J trimming: 0 bases; junction bases outside the gene matches: 2. The CDR3 sequence is 13 residues long. The DNA for the CDR3 is TGTGCCAGCAGGCGACAGGGCTCCTACGAGCAGTACTTC. Protein product: CASRRQGSYEQYF.

The V and J genes are TRBV4-1 and TRBJ1-1; 8 bases align to TRBD1. The CDR3 runs to 18 residues. After removal of 4 bases from V and 6 bases from J, the junction contained 19 bases not matched to a gene. Germline V gene data show CDR1 as MGHRA and CDR2 as YSYEKL. CDR3 coding DNA: TGCGCCAGCAGCCGGAACGGACAGGGAAGGATCGGGGACGCTGAAGCTTTCTTT. This encodes CASSRNGQGRIGDAEAFF.

In regard to this clone: The sample has other DNA sequences that encode this CDR3 too. This chain joins TRBV7-9 and TRBJ2-7, with 7 bases aligning to TRBD2. CDR3 length: 12 amino acids. V trimming: 4 bases; J trimming: 7 bases; junction bases outside the gene matches: 4. CDR1 and CDR2 from the germline V gene are SEHNR and FQNEAQ (reference sequence). In DNA, the CDR3 is TGTGCCAGCAGCTGGGCCGGGGGGGAGCAGTACTTC. As protein: CASSWAGGEQYF. The full variable domain, in which reference TRBV7-9 and TRBJ2-7 provide the parts outside the CDR3, is DTGVSQNPRHKITKRGQNVTFRCDPISEHNRLYWYRQTLGQGPEFLTYFQNEAQLEKSRLLSDRFSAERPKGSFSTLEIQRTEQGDSAMYLCASSWAGGEQYFGPGTRLTVT.

The sample holds one count of this clone. Additional DNA sequences in this sample encode the identical CDR3. The genes are TRBV7-9 and TRBJ2-7; D is unclear. Germline CDR1 and CDR2: SEHNR and FQNEAQ (reference sequence). The germline V and J ends were trimmed by 5 bases and 4 bases, with 12 bases remaining between them. The CDR3 is made up of 13 amino acids. In DNA form, the CDR3 reads TGTGCCAGCAGCCAAAAGCGTGAATACGAGCAGTACTTC. This gives the protein CASSQKREYEQYF.

This clone was recorded only once. The chain joins TRBV4-3 to TRBJ2-1; 7 bases align to TRBD2. The CDR3 spans 16 residues. CDR1 is LGHNA and CDR2 is YSLEER in the germline V gene. The junction had 9 bases not matched to a gene; V was cut back by 4 bases and J by 3 bases. CDR3 sequence reads: CASSPRGSERYNEQFF. CDR3 DNA: TGCGCCAGCAGCCCCCGCGGGAGCGAGCGCTACAATGAGCAGTTCTTC.

V gene TRBV7-9 combines with J gene TRBJ2-7; no firm D call. Trimming removed 1 base at V and 5 bases at J, with 12 bases between. This CDR3 is 14 amino acids long. CDR1 and CDR2 from the germline V gene are SEHNR and FQNEAQ (reference sequence). The CDR3 protein is CASSLEGLPDEQYF. In DNA, the CDR3 is TGTGCCAGCAGCTTAGAAGGTCTACCGGACGAGCAGTACTTC.

This chain connects TRBV29-1 to TRBJ2-5, with 8 bases identical to TRBD1. CDR1 is SQVTM and CDR2 is ANQGSEA in the germline V gene. Trimming took 1 base from V and 2 from J; bases not matched to a gene: 12. This CDR3 is built from 17 residues. This CDR3 is CSVEGLTGVRGQETQYF. The CDR3 coding sequence is TGCAGCGTTGAAGGCTTGACAGGGGTAAGGGGTCAAGAGACCCAGTACTTC.

The rearrangement links TRBV29-1 to TRBJ2-1; the D is unclear. Trimming removed 4 bases at V and 3 bases at J, with 7 bases between. This CDR3 has 12 amino acids. In germline, CDR1 is SQVTM, CDR2 ANQGSEA. The CDR3 bases are TGCAGCGTTGTCAATATCTACAATGAGCAGTTCTTC. The encoded protein is CSVVNIYNEQFF.

This sequence joins TRBV28 and TRBJ1-2; 9 bases agree with TRBD1. Germline lookup yields CDR1 MDHEN and CDR2 SYDVKM. Unmatched junction bases numbered 6, after V lost 4 bases and J lost 3 bases. The CDR3 covers 15 residues. Here the CDR3 reads CASSSGTGNYYGYTF. CDR3 in DNA: TGTGCCAGCAGTTCCGGGACAGGGAATTACTATGGCTACACCTTC.

The rearrangement joins TRBV28 to TRBJ2-1, with 7 positions matching TRBD1. The CDR3 extends over 17 amino acids. Per the germline V gene, CDR1 is MDHEN and CDR2 is SYDVKM. V lost 3 bases, J lost 3 bases, and 11 bases stayed unmatched. The CDR3 DNA is TGTGCCAGCAGTTTTTCGGTAGACAGGGCGATCTACAATGAGCAGTTCTTC. It is translated as CASSFSVDRAIYNEQFF.

The chain is built from TRBV21-1 and TRBJ2-7; the DNA was not used to check the table's D call, TRBD1. TRBV21-1 is a known pseudogene. The CDR3 is 12 amino acids. CDR3 sequence: CANTPLADEQYF. CDR3 nucleotide sequence: TGTGCCAACACGCCCCTCGCAGACGAGCAGTACTTC.

The chain recombines TRBV2 with TRBJ2-3, with 8 bases that match TRBD2. Germline V gene lookup returns CDR1 SNHLY and CDR2 FYNNEI. The length of the CDR3 is 15 residues. V shed 3 bases, J shed 3 bases, and the junction held 5 bases outside the gene matches. The CDR3 region is CASSDGTSITDTQYF. Written as DNA, the CDR3 is TGTGCCAGCAGTGACGGGACTAGTATTACAGATACGCAGTATTTT.

This chain uses TRBV4-1 with TRBJ1-4; D is ambiguous. CDR1 is MGHRA and CDR2 is YSYEKL in the germline V gene. CDR3 length equals 15 residues. Deletions cut 4 bases from V and 3 bases from J, with 12 bases between. The CDR3: CASSPTEWANEKLFF. The CDR3 nucleotides are TGCGCCAGCAGCCCGACTGAGTGGGCTAATGAAAAACTGTTTTTT.

The chain couples TRBV7-9 to TRBJ2-5; D unresolved. Trimming took off 4 bases at V and 5 bases at J, with 8 bases between the two ends. The CDR3 is 12 amino acids. The V gene's germline CDR1 is SEHNR and CDR2 FQNEAQ (reference sequence). As DNA, the CDR3 is TGTGCCAGCAGCTCCACAGCGGAGACCCAGTACTTC. This codes for CASSSTAETQYF.

The rearrangement joins TRBV6-5 to TRBJ2-7; TRBD1 matches 8 bases. The CDR3 is made up of 14 amino acids. CDR1 and CDR2 from the germline V gene are MNHEY and SVGAGI. Trimming cost V 6 bases and J 3 bases; bases outside gene matches: 7. The CDR3 sequence: CASSPTGDFYEQYF. Here the CDR3 DNA reads TGTGCCAGCAGCCCGACAGGGGATTTCTACGAGCAGTACTTC.

This chain uses TRBV9 with TRBJ2-5; 9 bases agree with TRBD1. Trimming took 4 bases from V and 5 from J; bases not matched to a gene: 3. Germline-derived CDR1 and CDR2 are SGDLS and YYNGEE. This CDR3 has 13 amino acids. The CDR3 region is CASSPGTGETQYF. The DNA of the CDR3 is TGTGCCAGCAGCCCCGGGACAGGGGAGACCCAGTACTTC. The full variable domain, rest sourced from reference TRBV9 and TRBJ2-5, is DSGVTQTPKHLITATGQRVTLRCSPRSGDLSVYWYQQSLDQGLQFLIQYYNGEERAKGNILERFSAQQFPDLHSELNLSSLELGDSALYFCASSPGTGETQYFGPGTRLLVL.

The chain has TRBV6-5 and TRBJ2-7; D is unresolved. Germline V lookup: CDR1 MNHEY, CDR2 SVGAGI. The germline V and J ends were trimmed by 1 base and 2 bases, with 9 bases remaining between them. The CDR3 consists of 14 residues. CDR3 nucleotide sequence: TGTGCCAGCAGTTACTTCTCGGGCGCCTACGAGCAGTACTTC. This gives the protein CASSYFSGAYEQYF.